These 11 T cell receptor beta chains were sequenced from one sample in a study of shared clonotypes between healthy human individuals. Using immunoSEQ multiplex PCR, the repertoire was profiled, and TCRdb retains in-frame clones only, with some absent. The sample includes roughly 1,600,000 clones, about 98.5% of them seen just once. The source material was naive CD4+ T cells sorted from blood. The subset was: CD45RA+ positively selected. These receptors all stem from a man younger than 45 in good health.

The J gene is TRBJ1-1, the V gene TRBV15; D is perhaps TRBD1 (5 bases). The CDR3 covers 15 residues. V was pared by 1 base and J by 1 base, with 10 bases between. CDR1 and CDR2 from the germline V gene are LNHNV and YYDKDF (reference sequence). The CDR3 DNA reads TGTGCCACCAGCAGAGGGGCAGGGTCGAACACTGAAGCTTTCTTT. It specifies CATSRGAGSNTEAFF.

The CDR3 DNA follows: TGTGCCAGCACGGTTTCTGGTGAGCAGTTCTTC. This translates into CASTVSGEQFF. J is TRBJ2-1 and V is TRBV6-5, with D hard to call. V lost 7 bases and J 9 bases, leaving 10 bases between the germline ends. This CDR3 is built from 11 residues. Per the germline V gene, CDR1 is MNHEY and CDR2 is SVGAGI.

The CDR3 nucleotides are TGTGCCAGCAGGGACAGGGGTTGGGCCAAAAACATTCAGTACTTC. It yields the protein CASRDRGWAKNIQYF. This rearrangement joins TRBV5-4 to TRBJ2-4, with TRBD1 matching 9 bases. Germline assignment: CDR1 SGHNT and CDR2 YYREEE (reference sequence). The ends lost 5 bases at V and 1 base at J; junction bases unmatched: 4. The CDR3 consists of 15 residues.

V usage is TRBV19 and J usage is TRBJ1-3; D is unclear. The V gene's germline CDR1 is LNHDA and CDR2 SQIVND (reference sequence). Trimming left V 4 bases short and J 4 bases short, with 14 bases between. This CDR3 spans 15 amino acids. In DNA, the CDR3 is TGTGCCAGTAGTAAAGGGAGCGAAGCCGGAAACACCATATATTTT. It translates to CASSKGSEAGNTIYF.

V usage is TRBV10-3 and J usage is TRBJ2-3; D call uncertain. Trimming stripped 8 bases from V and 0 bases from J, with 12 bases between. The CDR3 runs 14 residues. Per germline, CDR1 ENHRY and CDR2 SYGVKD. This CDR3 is CAISGFASTDTQYF. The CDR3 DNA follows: TGTGCCATCTCGGGTTTTGCTAGCACAGATACGCAGTATTTT.

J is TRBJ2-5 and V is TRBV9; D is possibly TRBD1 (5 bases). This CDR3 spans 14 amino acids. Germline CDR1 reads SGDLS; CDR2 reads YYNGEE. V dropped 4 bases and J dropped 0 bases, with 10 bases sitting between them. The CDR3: CASSPTAYQETQYF. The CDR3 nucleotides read TGTGCCAGCAGCCCGACAGCGTACCAAGAGACCCAGTACTTC.

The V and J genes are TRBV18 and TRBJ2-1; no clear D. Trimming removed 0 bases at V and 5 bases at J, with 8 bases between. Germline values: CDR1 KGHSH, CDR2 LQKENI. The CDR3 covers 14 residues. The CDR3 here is CASSPPNPDNEQFF. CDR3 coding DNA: TGTGCCAGCTCACCACCGAATCCAGACAATGAGCAGTTCTTC. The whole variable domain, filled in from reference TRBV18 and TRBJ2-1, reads NAGVMQNPRHLVRRRGQEARLRCSPMKGHSHVYWYRQLPEEGLKFMVYLQKENIIDESGMPKERFSAEFPKEGPSILRIQQVVRGDSAAYFCASSPPNPDNEQFFGPGTRLTVL.

The CDR3 protein is CASSLERIAENTEAFF. As DNA, the CDR3 is TGCGCCAGCAGCTTGGAGAGGATCGCAGAGAACACTGAAGCTTTCTTT. V and J are TRBV5-1 and TRBJ1-1; D is unresolved. The V and J ends lost 0 bases and 1 base respectively, with 13 bases between them. Germline CDR1 is SGHRS and CDR2 is YFSETQ. CDR3 length equals 16 residues.

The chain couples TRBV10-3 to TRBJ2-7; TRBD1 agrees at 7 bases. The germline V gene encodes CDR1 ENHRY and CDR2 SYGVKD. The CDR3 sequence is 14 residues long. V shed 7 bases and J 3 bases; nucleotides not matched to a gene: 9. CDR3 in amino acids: CAIMRDRESYEQYF. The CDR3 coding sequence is TGTGCCATCATGCGAGACAGGGAGAGCTACGAGCAGTACTTC.

The CDR3, as DNA: TGTGCCAGCAGCGCTACTAGCAGTCGCGAGACCCAGTACTTC. As protein: CASSATSSRETQYF. This chain uses TRBV9 with TRBJ2-5; perhaps TRBD2 as D (6 bases). Per germline, CDR1 SGDLS and CDR2 YYNGEE. CDR3 length equals 14 residues. Deletions cut 3 bases from V and 5 bases from J, with 14 bases between.

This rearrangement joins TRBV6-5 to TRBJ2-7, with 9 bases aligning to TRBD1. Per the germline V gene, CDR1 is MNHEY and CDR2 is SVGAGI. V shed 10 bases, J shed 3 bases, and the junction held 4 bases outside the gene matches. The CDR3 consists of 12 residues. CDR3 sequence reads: CATTGGLYEQYF. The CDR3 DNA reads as TGTGCCACTACAGGGGGCCTCTACGAGCAGTACTTC.